This entry is about one T cell receptor (beta chain). Its antigen is not known. The CDR3 has 16 amino acids. The germline V and J ends were trimmed by 0 bases and 0 bases, with 10 bases remaining between them. CDR1 SGDLS and CDR2 YYNGEE come from the germline V gene. The data were taken from a study of T cell clones after liver transplantation. For the study at large: HCV positivity affected three of eight recipients; the rest lacked autoimmune or viral indications.

Study outcomes and limitations: A significant post-transplant drop in circulating graft-donor-reactive CD4 TCRbeta sequences occurred in most of the 8 subjects.

Profiling relied on immunoSEQ multiplex PCR, and the TCRdb table lists in-frame clones only, not all of them. This sample carries tens of thousands of clones, less than 90% of them seen once, and the ten largest clones take about 2.5%. The rearrangement uses TRBV9 and TRBJ1-3; D call uncertain. Sequenced material: CD4+ T cells from blood, taken at the 22-month timepoint. The source of this sequence is a human patient who received a liver transplant. Some T cells may possibly be graft donor cells. DNA of the CDR3: TGTGCCAGCAGCGTAGATCCAGGAACCTCTGGAAACACCATATATTTT. This encodes CASSVDPGTSGNTIYF.